What follows are 21 T cell receptor beta chains derived from one specimen sequenced in a study of T cell repertoires in cytomegalovirus infection. Each CDR3 protein is one row after TCRdb ran MiXCR on the reads. The data show roughly 150,000 distinct CDR3 sequences, roughly 15% seen once. The sequenced sample consisted of CD8+ T cells from PBMCs. Receptors originate from a human donor in good health (CMV status not recorded). Some clones in this sample may be carry-over from other donors' samples.

V usage is TRBV7-2 and J usage is TRBJ2-3; TRBD2 matches 8 bases. The V segment lost 4 bases and the J segment 4 bases; nucleotides outside the gene matches: 10. The germline gives CDR1 SGHTA, CDR2 FQGNSA. This CDR3 contains 16 residues. CDR3 in DNA: TGTGCCAGCAGCTCAAAAGCGGGAGATAGGCCAGATACGCAGTATTTT. This codes for CASSSKAGDRPDTQYF.

This rearrangement joins TRBV25-1 to TRBJ1-2, with D possibly being TRBD1 (5 bases). CDR3 length: 13 residues. CDR1 and CDR2 (germline): MGHDK, SYGVNS. The ends were cut back, 4 bases at V and 3 bases at J, with 9 bases in the middle. CDR3 protein: CASSVGADYGYTF. CDR3 in DNA: TGTGCCAGCAGTGTTGGGGCTGACTATGGCTACACCTTC.

Regarding this clonotype: A read error may produce the germline difference seen at one junction end. The chain recombines TRBV19 with TRBJ2-1; the match to TRBD2 covers 11 bases. The germline V gene encodes CDR1 LNHDA and CDR2 SQIVND (reference sequence). The CDR3 length is 15 residues. CDR3 DNA sequence: TGTGCCAGAAGTATCGGTACTAGCGGGAGCTATGAGCAGTTCTTC. Its translation is CARSIGTSGSYEQFF.

The chain couples TRBV7-6 to TRBJ2-3, with 9 positions matching TRBD2. The CDR3 is made up of 15 amino acids. J was trimmed by 5 bases and V by 6 bases; bases with no gene match: 9. Germline V gene lookup returns CDR1 SGHVS and CDR2 FNYEAQ. CDR3 residues: CASSLGLAGIDTQYF. CDR3 DNA: TGTGCCAGCAGTCTCGGGCTAGCGGGAATAGATACGCAGTATTTT.

This clonotype appeared a few times. The junction differs from germline at one of its ends, possibly a read error. The chain links TRBV7-9 to TRBJ1-1, with 8 bases aligning to TRBD1. Germline lookup yields CDR1 SEHNR and CDR2 FQNEAQ (reference sequence). The CDR3 length is 12 residues. The CDR3 is CASSLGQGERDF. The DNA for the CDR3 is TGTGCCAGCAGCCTCGGACAGGGCGAGAGGGATTTT.

This chain joins TRBV27 and TRBJ1-1, with D hard to call. Per the germline V gene, CDR1 is MNHEY and CDR2 is SMNVEV (reference sequence). The CDR3 is 14 amino acids. Trimming removed 2 bases at V and 0 bases at J, with 7 bases between. For the CDR3, the DNA is TGTGCCAGCAGTTTAGTCCCTCTGAACACTGAAGCTTTCTTT. Translating it yields CASSLVPLNTEAFF.

This clonotype was seen repeatedly, ten times or more. The rearrangement joins TRBV20-1 to TRBJ2-7; tentatively, D is TRBD2 (6 bases). This CDR3 is built from 17 residues. CDR1 and CDR2 (germline): DFQATT, SNEGSKA (reference sequence). Trimming cost V 4 bases and J 0 bases, with 22 bases left between them. This CDR3 reads CSATKYILAPGSYEQYF. CDR3 DNA: TGCAGTGCTACCAAATACATACTAGCTCCGGGCTCCTACGAGCAGTACTTC.

The CDR3 reads CASSQDPGGSEKLFF. CDR3 in DNA: TGCGCCAGCAGCCAAGACCCGGGGGGCAGTGAAAAACTGTTTTTT. V gene TRBV4-3 combines with J gene TRBJ1-4; a possible D gene is TRBD1 (6 bases). From germline, CDR1 is LGHNA and CDR2 YSLEER. Trimming removed 0 bases from V and 7 bases from J, with 12 bases in between. This CDR3 has 15 amino acids.

This clonotype was observed a handful of times. The chain uses TRBV29-1 and TRBJ2-7, with D perhaps TRBD1 or TRBD2 (5 bases each). From germline, CDR1 is SQVTM and CDR2 ANQGSEA. Trimming took 4 bases from V and 3 from J, leaving 13 bases between them. The CDR3 has 13 amino acids. CDR3 nucleotides: TGCAGCGTTGGTGGGGGTGGGAACTACGAGCAGTACTTC. Translation gives CSVGGGGNYEQYF.

The sample holds a few counts of this clonotype. CDR3 in amino acids: CASSLLGLAASTDTQYF. Here the CDR3 DNA reads TGTGCCAGCAGTTTACTGGGACTAGCGGCGAGCACAGATACGCAGTATTTT. The chain uses TRBV28 and TRBJ2-3; 11 positions agree with TRBD2. V lost 2 bases, J lost 0 bases, and 4 bases stayed unmatched. This CDR3 is built from 17 residues. The V gene's germline CDR1 is MDHEN and CDR2 SYDVKM.

Only a few counts were recorded for this clonotype. The V call is TRBV27, the J call TRBJ2-7; possibly TRBD1 for D (5 bases). CDR3 size: 15 residues. Germline V gene data show CDR1 as MNHEY and CDR2 as SMNVEV (reference sequence). V was pared by 2 bases and J by 3 bases, with 14 bases between. The CDR3 loop reads CASSLGAAASYEQYF. DNA of the CDR3: TGTGCCAGCAGTTTAGGGGCCGCGGCGAGCTACGAGCAGTACTTC.

Regarding this clonotype: No conserved phenylalanine or tryptophan ends this CDR3, so it is likely a read error. The V call is TRBV28, the J call TRBJ2-6; no firm D call. The CDR3 covers 15 residues. Trimming removed 5 bases at V and 0 bases at J, with 8 bases between. CDR1 is MDHEN and CDR2 is SYDVKM in the germline V gene. The CDR3 coding sequence is TGTGCCAGCAGTACTGGGTCCTCTGGGGCCAACGTCCTGACTCTC. Translating it yields CASSTGSSGANVLTL.

V gene TRBV7-9 combines with J gene TRBJ2-5; D is ambiguous. The CDR3 has 14 residues. From germline, CDR1 is SEHNR and CDR2 FQNEAQ (reference sequence). V shed 3 bases and J shed 2 bases, with 10 bases lying between them. The CDR3, as DNA: TGTGCCAGCAGCTTGTTACAGCTTCAAGAGACCCAGTACTTC. It specifies CASSLLQLQETQYF.

In its sample, this clonotype was seen many times. The J gene is TRBJ2-5, the V gene TRBV7-9; D is possibly TRBD2 (5 bases). The V and J ends lost 3 bases and 6 bases respectively, with 17 bases between them. Germline V gene sequence: CDR1 SEHNR, CDR2 FQNEAQ (reference sequence). The CDR3 has 15 amino acids. This chain's CDR3 is CASSFRSTAGKTQYF. CDR3 sequence (DNA): TGTGCCAGCAGCTTTAGGTCTACGGCCGGGAAGACCCAGTACTTC.

This clonotype was seen ten or more times. The V call is TRBV6-2 or TRBV6-3, the J call TRBJ2-5; maybe TRBD1 (5 bases). The V end lost 0 bases, the J end lost 4 bases, and 33 bases lay between the germline ends. Germline V lookup: CDR1 MNHEY, CDR2 SVGEGT. This CDR3 has 22 residues. CDR3 in amino acids: CASSYSRTPSAEPPTAPETQYF. For the CDR3, the DNA is TGTGCCAGCAGTTACTCCCGTACTCCGTCCGCGGAGCCACCGACAGCTCCAGAGACCCAGTACTTC.

The sample holds a few counts of this clonotype. The chain couples TRBV28 to TRBJ2-7; D possibly corresponds to TRBD2 (6 bases). The V gene's germline CDR1 is MDHEN and CDR2 SYDVKM. The CDR3 covers 14 residues. Deletions cut 5 bases from V and 5 bases from J, with 16 bases between. The CDR3 sequence is CASSIRATRDEQYF. DNA of the CDR3: TGTGCCAGCAGTATCAGGGCGACTAGAGACGAGCAGTACTTC.

This sequence joins TRBV28 and TRBJ1-4; D remains ambiguous. CDR1 is MDHEN, CDR2 SYDVKM, per germline. Between the trimmed V and J ends, which lost 2 bases and 7 bases, there was a span of 5 bases. The CDR3 totals 12 residues. CDR3 sequence reads: CASSLTAEKLFF. CDR3 bases: TGTGCCAGCAGTTTAACAGCTGAAAAACTGTTTTTT.

This clonotype appeared a few times. The chain recombines TRBV12-5 with TRBJ1-1; 7 nucleotides agree with TRBD1. V shed 2 bases, J shed 6 bases, and the junction held 6 bases outside the gene matches. CDR1 is LGHNT and CDR2 is FRNRAP in the germline V gene. The CDR3 has 14 amino acids. The CDR3 region has the DNA TGTGCTAGTGGTTTGACGACAGGGACATCTGAAGCTTTCTTT. Translation gives CASGLTTGTSEAFF. Full variable domain (rest looked up from reference TRBV12-5 and TRBJ1-1): DARVTQTPRHKVTEMGQEVTMRCQPILGHNTVFWYRQTMMQGLELLAYFRNRAPLDDSGMPKDRFSAEMPDATLATLKIQPSEPRDSAVYFCASGLTTGTSEAFFGQGTRLTVV.

The rearrangement joins TRBV20-1 to TRBJ1-3, with D maybe TRBD1 (6 bases). CDR1 and CDR2 (germline): DFQATT, SNEGSKA (reference sequence). V lost 3 bases and J 0 bases, leaving 12 bases between the germline ends. CDR3 length: 15 amino acids. The CDR3 here is CSASRTASSGNTIYF. The DNA for the CDR3 is TGCAGTGCTAGTAGGACAGCGTCCTCTGGAAACACCATATATTTT.

This clonotype was counted ten times or more. The chain links TRBV6-2 or TRBV6-3 to TRBJ1-1; no clear D. Germline V gene sequence: CDR1 MNHEY, CDR2 SVGEGT. V was pared by 5 bases and J by 5 bases, with 12 bases between. The CDR3 spans 13 residues. The CDR3 region is CASSPGRRTEAFF. CDR3 sequence (DNA): TGTGCCAGCAGTCCGGGTAGGAGGACTGAAGCTTTCTTT.

This clonotype showed up just a few times. The chain couples TRBV7-9 to TRBJ2-7, with D unresolved. Germline V gives CDR1 SEHNR, CDR2 FQNEAQ (reference sequence). The CDR3 has 14 amino acids. V gave up 1 base and J gave up 2 bases, with 9 bases separating them. The CDR3 loop reads CASSLVSSAYEQYF. CDR3 sequence (DNA): TGTGCCAGCAGCTTAGTGAGCTCAGCCTACGAGCAGTACTTC. Filled out from reference TRBV7-9 and TRBJ2-7, the complete variable domain reads DTGVSQNPRHKITKRGQNVTFRCDPISEHNRLYWYRQTLGQGPEFLTYFQNEAQLEKSRLLSDRFSAERPKGSFSTLEIQRTEQGDSAMYLCASSLVSSAYEQYFGPGTRLTVT.